This passage covers 19 T cell receptor beta chains from one sample sequenced in a study of early T cells in non-severe SARS-CoV-2 infection. TCRdb processed the 5' RACE reads anew with MiXCR; each CDR3 protein has one entry. The repertoire has 66,000 or so distinct CDR3 sequences, roughly 13% of them found once; the top ten carry 7.5% to 9%. Input material: whole blood. These TCRs come from an adult who was a healthcare worker with PCR-confirmed SARS-CoV-2 infection or an uninfected control (not recorded which).

This rearrangement joins TRBV12-2 to TRBJ2-3; the table assigns TRBD2, which was not confirmed against the DNA. TRBV12-2 corresponds to a pseudogene. This CDR3 comprises 18 residues. As DNA, the CDR3 is TGTGCAAGTCTCATCTCCGGGACTAGCGGGCGAGGGGCAGATACGCAGTATTTT. Amino acids: CASLISGTSGRGADTQYF.

The V call is TRBV3-1, the J call TRBJ2-1; D ambiguous. Germline V CDR1 and CDR2: LGHDT, YNNKEL (reference sequence). CDR3 length: 15 residues. V was trimmed by 0 bases and J by 7 bases, leaving 13 bases between them. CDR3 residues: CASSQERAGLNEQFF. The DNA for the CDR3 is TGTGCCAGCAGCCAAGAACGGGCTGGGTTAAATGAGCAGTTCTTC.

This clonotype appeared a few times. The rearrangement uses TRBV29-1 and TRBJ2-5; tentatively, D is TRBD1 or TRBD2 (6 bases each). V gave up 4 bases and J gave up 4 bases, with 10 bases separating them. The CDR3 totals 12 residues. Germline V CDR1 and CDR2: SQVTM, ANQGSEA. CDR3 DNA sequence: TGCAGCGTTGCTGGGGGGCGAGAGACCCAGTACTTC. This codes for CSVAGGRETQYF.

V and J are TRBV6-5 and TRBJ2-2; D call uncertain. The CDR3 length is 13 residues. V lost 8 bases, J lost 0 bases, and 7 bases lay in between. CDR1 and CDR2 (germline): MNHEY, SVGAGI. The CDR3 loop reads CASRVANTGELFF. CDR3 sequence (DNA): TGTGCCAGCCGGGTTGCGAACACCGGGGAGCTGTTTTTT.

This clonotype occurred a few times. The CDR3 DNA follows: TGTGCCTGGAGCGGACTAGCGGGAGTGAGCACCGGGGAGCTGTTTTTT. As protein: CAWSGLAGVSTGELFF. The chain is built from TRBV30 and TRBJ2-2; 13 nucleotides agree with TRBD2. The V segment lost 3 bases and the J segment 4 bases; nucleotides outside the gene matches: 5. CDR1 and CDR2 from the germline V gene are GTSNPN and SVGIG (reference sequence). The CDR3 has 16 amino acids.

J is TRBJ1-5 and V is TRBV19; no clear D gene. V lost 3 bases, J lost 4 bases, and 1 base lay in between. This CDR3 spans 11 amino acids. Germline CDR1 and CDR2: LNHDA and SQIVND (reference sequence). The CDR3 loop reads CASSMNQPQHF. The CDR3 DNA follows: TGTGCCAGTAGTATGAATCAGCCCCAGCATTTT.

This clonotype was seen more than once but under ten times. The V call is TRBV6-5, the J call TRBJ1-2; maybe TRBD1 (5 bases). The CDR3 consists of 13 residues. The germline V gene encodes CDR1 MNHEY and CDR2 SVGAGI. Trimming pared 6 bases from V and 5 bases from J, leaving 13 bases between. In DNA form, the CDR3 reads TGTGCCAGCAGGCGGGGCGTTCTATATGGCTACACCTTC. Protein product: CASRRGVLYGYTF.

Regarding this clonotype: The junction departs from germline at one end; a sequencing error may be responsible. The chain combines TRBV5-1 with TRBJ2-7; 8 bases are a match to TRBD1. The germline CDR1 and CDR2 sequences are SGHRS and YFSETQ. The CDR3 has 15 residues. CDR3 nucleotides: TGCACCAGCAGCTTGATGGCAGGGGGCTTGGTCGAGCAGTACTTC. Protein sequence: CTSSLMAGGLVEQYF.

This chain connects TRBV27 to TRBJ2-3, with TRBD2 identical over 12 bases. The CDR3 spans 19 residues. The trim removed 5 bases at V and 1 base at J, leaving 13 bases unmatched. The V gene's germline CDR1 is MNHEY and CDR2 SMNVEV (reference sequence). CDR3 in DNA: TGTGCCAGCAGTGGGGGTACTAGCGGGAGGCGTCCCGGCACAGATACGCAGTATTTT. Translated: CASSGGTSGRRPGTDTQYF.

In its sample, this clonotype was seen many times. The V call is TRBV6-5, the J call TRBJ1-4, with TRBD1 matching 7 bases. Trimming cost V 5 bases and J 6 bases; bases outside gene matches: 6. CDR1 and CDR2 (germline): MNHEY, SVGAGI. The CDR3 extends over 14 amino acids. CDR3 sequence reads: CASSRDRVDEKLFF. CDR3 nucleotide sequence: TGTGCCAGCAGTCGAGACAGGGTGGATGAAAAACTGTTTTTT.

This clonotype was observed a few times. This chain joins TRBV18 and TRBJ1-1; D call uncertain. The V end lost 0 bases, the J end lost 5 bases, and 19 bases lay between the germline ends. The V gene's germline CDR1 is KGHSH and CDR2 LQKENI. The CDR3 is made up of 17 amino acids. CDR3 sequence (DNA): TGTGCCAGCTCACCACCCTTGGGATTCCCGGGCAGAACTGAAGCTTTCTTT. This encodes CASSPPLGFPGRTEAFF.

The chain links TRBV29-1 to TRBJ2-2; the match to TRBD1 covers 11 bases. The CDR3 consists of 15 residues. The germline CDR1 and CDR2 sequences are SQVTM and ANQGSEA. Trimming removed 4 bases from V and 4 bases from J; junction bases left unmatched: 5. CDR3 protein: CSVGPGTGGTGELFF. In DNA form, the CDR3 reads TGCAGCGTTGGGCCCGGGACAGGGGGCACCGGGGAGCTGTTTTTT.

The rearrangement joins TRBV5-8 to TRBJ1-5; TRBD1 matches 10 bases. V lost 4 bases to trimming and J lost 5 bases; unmatched junction nucleotides: 3. Germline V lookup: CDR1 SGHTS, CDR2 YDEGEE. This CDR3 contains 14 residues. The CDR3 is CASSPGTGDQPQHF. For the CDR3, the DNA is TGTGCCAGCAGCCCCGGGACAGGGGATCAGCCCCAGCATTTT.

The chain is built from TRBV2 and TRBJ2-3; unclear D gene. Trimming removed 8 bases from V and 2 bases from J, with 8 bases in between. CDR1 and CDR2 from the germline V gene are SNHLY and FYNNEI. The CDR3 extends over 12 amino acids. The CDR3 is CASSTDTDTQYF. The CDR3 DNA is TGTGCCAGCTCAACGGACACAGATACGCAGTATTTT. Using reference TRBV2 and TRBJ2-3 for the parts outside the CDR3, the full variable domain is EPEVTQTPSHQVTQMGQEVILRCVPISNHLYFYWYRQILGQKVEFLVSFYNNEISEKSEIFDDQFSVERPDGSNFTLKIRSTKLEDSAMYFCASSTDTDTQYFGPGTRLTVL.

The chain couples TRBV3-1 to TRBJ2-7, with 9 bases that match TRBD1. Germline-derived CDR1 and CDR2 are LGHDT and YNNKEL (reference sequence). The CDR3 runs 14 residues. V lost 4 bases to trimming and J lost 2 bases; unmatched junction nucleotides: 3. The CDR3 region is CASSPRQGAYEQYF. CDR3 nucleotides: TGTGCCAGCAGCCCTAGACAGGGGGCCTACGAGCAGTACTTC.

This rearrangement joins TRBV29-1 to TRBJ1-2, with 9 bases fitting TRBD1. CDR3 length: 11 amino acids. Trimming at V came to 5 bases and at J to 8 bases, leaving 3 bases not matched to a gene. Germline V lookup: CDR1 SQVTM, CDR2 ANQGSEA. In DNA, the CDR3 is TGCAGCGTTAGGACAGGGGAAGGCTACACCTTC. Its translation: CSVRTGEGYTF.

The rearrangement links TRBV29-1 to TRBJ2-7; the D is unclear. The CDR3 consists of 13 residues. V was shortened by 6 bases and J by 6 bases, with 18 bases between the two germline ends. From germline, CDR1 is SQVTM and CDR2 ANQGSEA. The CDR3 loop reads CSVLSTPASEQYF. CDR3 in DNA: TGCAGCGTCTTGTCCACCCCCGCCAGCGAGCAGTACTTC.

V is TRBV15 and J is TRBJ2-3; 7 nucleotides agree with TRBD2. Germline CDR1 reads LNHNV; CDR2 reads YYDKDF (reference sequence). CDR3 length: 16 amino acids. V was pared by 0 bases and J by 6 bases, with 9 bases of the junction left unmatched. The CDR3 DNA reads as TGTGCCACCAGCAGAGATCTCGGGGGGAGGGCGGATACGCAGTATTTT. Translated, it gives CATSRDLGGRADTQYF.

This clonotype was counted many times. CDR3 sequence: CASSPRPSPGTQYF. CDR3 nucleotides: TGTGCCAGCAGCCCACGACCCAGCCCCGGGACCCAGTACTTC. This chain connects TRBV9 to TRBJ2-5; no reliable D call. This CDR3 is built from 14 residues. Germline V gene data show CDR1 as SGDLS and CDR2 as YYNGEE. With 4 bases removed from V and 7 bases from J, the gap between germline ends came to 17 bases.